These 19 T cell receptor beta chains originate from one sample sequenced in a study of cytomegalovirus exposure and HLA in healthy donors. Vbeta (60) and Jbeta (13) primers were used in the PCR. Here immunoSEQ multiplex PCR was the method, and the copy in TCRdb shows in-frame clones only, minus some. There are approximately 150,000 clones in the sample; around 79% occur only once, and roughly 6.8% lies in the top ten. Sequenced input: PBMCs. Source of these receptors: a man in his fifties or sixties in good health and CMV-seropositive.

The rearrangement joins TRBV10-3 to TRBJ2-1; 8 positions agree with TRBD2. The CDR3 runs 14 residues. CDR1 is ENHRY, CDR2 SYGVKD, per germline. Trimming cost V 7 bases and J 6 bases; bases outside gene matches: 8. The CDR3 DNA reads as TGTGCCATCACAGACGGGAGGGCCGGCAATGAGCAGTTCTTC. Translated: CAITDGRAGNEQFF.

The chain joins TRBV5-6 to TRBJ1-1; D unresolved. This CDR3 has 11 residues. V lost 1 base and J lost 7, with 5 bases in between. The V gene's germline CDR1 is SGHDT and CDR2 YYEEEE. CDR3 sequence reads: CASSLSYEAFF. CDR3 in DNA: TGTGCCAGCAGCTTGAGCTATGAAGCTTTCTTT.

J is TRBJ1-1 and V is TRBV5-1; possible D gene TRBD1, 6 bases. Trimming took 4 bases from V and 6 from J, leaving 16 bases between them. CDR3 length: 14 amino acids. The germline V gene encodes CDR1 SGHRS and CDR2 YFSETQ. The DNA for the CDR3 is TGCGCCAGCAGCCCGCGAGGGGGTTCCTCTGAAGCTTTCTTT. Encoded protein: CASSPRGGSSEAFF. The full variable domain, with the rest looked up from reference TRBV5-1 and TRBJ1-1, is KAGVTQTPRYLIKTRGQQVTLSCSPISGHRSVSWYQQTPGQGLQFLFEYFSETQRNKGNFPGRFSGRQFSNSRSEMNVSTLELGDSALYLCASSPRGGSSEAFFGQGTRLTVV.

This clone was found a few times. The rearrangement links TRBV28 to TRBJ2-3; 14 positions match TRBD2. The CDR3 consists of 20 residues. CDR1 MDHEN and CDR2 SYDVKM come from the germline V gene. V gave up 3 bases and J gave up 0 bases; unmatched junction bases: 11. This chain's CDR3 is CASSFGLAGGFRGSTDTQYF. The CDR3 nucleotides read TGTGCCAGCAGTTTCGGACTAGCGGGAGGATTCCGGGGAAGCACAGATACGCAGTATTTT.

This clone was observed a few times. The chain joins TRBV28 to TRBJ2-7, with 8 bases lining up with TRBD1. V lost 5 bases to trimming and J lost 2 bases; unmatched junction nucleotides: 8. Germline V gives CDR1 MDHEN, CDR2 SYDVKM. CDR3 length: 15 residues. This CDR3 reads CASSPGQGIAYEQYF. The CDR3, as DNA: TGTGCCAGCAGTCCCGGACAGGGAATCGCCTACGAGCAGTACTTC.

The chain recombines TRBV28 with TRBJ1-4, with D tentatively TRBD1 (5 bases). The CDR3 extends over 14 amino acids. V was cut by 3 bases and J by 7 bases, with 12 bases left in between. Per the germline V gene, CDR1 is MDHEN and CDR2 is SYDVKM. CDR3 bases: TGTGCCAGCAGTTTGAGGCAGGGTGGTGAAAAACTGTTTTTT. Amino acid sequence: CASSLRQGGEKLFF.

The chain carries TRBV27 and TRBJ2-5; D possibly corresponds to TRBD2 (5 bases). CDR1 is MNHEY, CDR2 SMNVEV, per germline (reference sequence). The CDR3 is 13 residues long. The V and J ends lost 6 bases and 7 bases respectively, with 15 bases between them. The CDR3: CASSVSGLGTQYF. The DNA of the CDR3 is TGTGCCAGCAGCGTTTCGGGGTTAGGGACCCAGTACTTC.

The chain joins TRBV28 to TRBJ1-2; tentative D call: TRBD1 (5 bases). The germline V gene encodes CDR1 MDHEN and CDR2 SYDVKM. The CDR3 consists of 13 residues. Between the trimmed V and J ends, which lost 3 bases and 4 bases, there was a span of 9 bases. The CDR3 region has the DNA TGTGCCAGCAGTTTTAGGGGTTCCTATGGCTACACCTTC. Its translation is CASSFRGSYGYTF.

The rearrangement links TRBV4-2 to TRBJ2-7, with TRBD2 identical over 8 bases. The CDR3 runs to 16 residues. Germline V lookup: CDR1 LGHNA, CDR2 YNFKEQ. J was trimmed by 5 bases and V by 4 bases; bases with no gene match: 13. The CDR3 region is CASSRAQERESHEQYF. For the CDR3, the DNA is TGTGCCAGCAGCCGAGCGCAGGAGCGGGAGTCCCACGAGCAGTACTTC.

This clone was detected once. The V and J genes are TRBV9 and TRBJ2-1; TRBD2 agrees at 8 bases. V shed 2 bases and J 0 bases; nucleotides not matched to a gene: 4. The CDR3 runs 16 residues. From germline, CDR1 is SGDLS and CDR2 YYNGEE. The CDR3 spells CASSVSGMSSYNEQFF. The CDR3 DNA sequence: TGTGCCAGCAGCGTTAGCGGGATGAGCTCCTACAATGAGCAGTTCTTC.

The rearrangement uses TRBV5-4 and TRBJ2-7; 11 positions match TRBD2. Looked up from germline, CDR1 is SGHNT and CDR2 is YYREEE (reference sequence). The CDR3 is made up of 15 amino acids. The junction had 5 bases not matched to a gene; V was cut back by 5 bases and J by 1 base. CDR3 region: CASRSTSGSSYEQYF. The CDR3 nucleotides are TGTGCCAGCAGATCTACTAGCGGGAGTTCCTACGAGCAGTACTTC.

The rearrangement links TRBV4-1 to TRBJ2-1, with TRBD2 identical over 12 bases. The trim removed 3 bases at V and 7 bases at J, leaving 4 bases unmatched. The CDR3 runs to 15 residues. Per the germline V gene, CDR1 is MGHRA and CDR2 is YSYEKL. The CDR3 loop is CASSQTSGRRNEQFF. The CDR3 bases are TGCGCCAGCAGCCAGACTAGCGGGAGAAGGAATGAGCAGTTCTTC.

The CDR3 loop is CASSSPLAGGPNEQFF. The CDR3 region has the DNA TGTGCCAGCAGCTCACCACTAGCGGGAGGGCCAAATGAGCAGTTCTTC. J is TRBJ2-1 and V is TRBV9; TRBD2 aligns across 13 bases. CDR1 is SGDLS and CDR2 is YYNGEE in the germline V gene. Trimming took 4 bases from V and 7 from J; bases not matched to a gene: 8. This CDR3 spans 16 amino acids. Together with reference TRBV9 and TRBJ2-1, the CDR3 gives the full variable domain: DSGVTQTPKHLITATGQRVTLRCSPRSGDLSVYWYQQSLDQGLQFLIQYYNGEERAKGNILERFSAQQFPDLHSELNLSSLELGDSALYFCASSSPLAGGPNEQFFGPGTRLTVL.

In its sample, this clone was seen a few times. The CDR3 DNA follows: TGTGCCAGCAGTCCCCCAGGCACCGGGGAGCTGTTTTTT. This gives the protein CASSPPGTGELFF. The V call is TRBV6-6, the J call TRBJ2-2; no firm D call. CDR1 is MNHNY and CDR2 is SVGAGI in the germline V gene (reference sequence). Deletions cut 5 bases from V and 4 bases from J, with 8 bases between. The CDR3 runs to 13 residues.

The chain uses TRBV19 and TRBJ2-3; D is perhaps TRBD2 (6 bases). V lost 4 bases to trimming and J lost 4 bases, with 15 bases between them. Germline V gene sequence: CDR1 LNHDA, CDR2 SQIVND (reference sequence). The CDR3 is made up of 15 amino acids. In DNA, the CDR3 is TGTGCCAGTAGTACCCGACCCAGACTAGCAGATACGCAGTATTTT. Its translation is CASSTRPRLADTQYF.

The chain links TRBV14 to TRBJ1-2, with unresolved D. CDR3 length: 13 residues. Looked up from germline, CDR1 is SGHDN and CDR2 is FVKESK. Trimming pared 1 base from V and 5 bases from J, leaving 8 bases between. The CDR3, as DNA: TGTGCCAGCAGCCAAGGATTCGCGTATGGCTACACCTTC. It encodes CASSQGFAYGYTF.

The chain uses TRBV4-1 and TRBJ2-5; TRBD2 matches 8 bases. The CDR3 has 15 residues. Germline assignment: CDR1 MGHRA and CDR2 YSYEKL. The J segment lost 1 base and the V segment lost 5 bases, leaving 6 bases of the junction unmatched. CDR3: CASSTRLAPQETQYF. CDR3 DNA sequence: TGCGCCAGCAGCACCCGACTAGCGCCCCAAGAGACCCAGTACTTC.

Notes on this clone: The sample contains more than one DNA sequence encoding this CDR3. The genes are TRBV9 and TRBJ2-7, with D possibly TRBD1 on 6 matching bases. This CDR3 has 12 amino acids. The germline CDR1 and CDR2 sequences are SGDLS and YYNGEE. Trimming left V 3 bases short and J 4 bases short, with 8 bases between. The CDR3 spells CASSGDTYEQYF. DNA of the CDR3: TGTGCCAGCAGCGGGGACACGTACGAGCAGTACTTC.

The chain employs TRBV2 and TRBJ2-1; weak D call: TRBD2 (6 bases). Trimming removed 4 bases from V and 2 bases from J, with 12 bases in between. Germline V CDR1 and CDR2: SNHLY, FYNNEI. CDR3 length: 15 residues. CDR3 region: CASSVGREPYNEQFF. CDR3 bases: TGTGCCAGCAGTGTTGGGCGGGAACCCTACAATGAGCAGTTCTTC.